This TCR beta chain came from a study of OX40 agonist ivuxolimab in advanced cancers. In the study overall: Ivuxolimab, which targeted the costimulatory receptor OX40 (CD134), was an agonistic, fully human IgG2 monoclonal antibody. Intravenous ivuxolimab was administered to patients every 2 weeks at six dose levels: 0.01, 0.1, 0.3, 1.5, 3 and 10 mg/kg. Of the approximately 50 dose-escalation patients, hepatocellular carcinoma was present in approximately 20, melanoma in approximately 15, renal cell carcinoma in 9 and head and neck cancer in 9. In the dose-escalation cohort, more than 80% of patients were male, and the mean age was approximately 60 years with a range of roughly 20 to 79. Patients were allowed to have had prior anti-PD-1, anti-PD-L1 or anti-CTLA-4 therapy, and around 40% of the dose-escalation patients had previously received checkpoint inhibitors. Partial responses occurred in three dose-escalation patients, of whom one had hepatocellular carcinoma and two had cutaneous melanoma. The point of sequencing TCRbeta in the periphery was to test whether ivuxolimab changed TCR sequence diversity and drove clonal T-cell expansion. The paper covers the monotherapy dose-escalation part of the phase I ivuxolimab trial, which included N of about 50 patients. The full study reports these points: At doses of 0.1 to 3.0 mg/kg, clonal expansion of both CD4+ and CD8+ blood T cells was observed from baseline to week 6. The antigen specificity of the clonally expanded peripheral T cells was not determined. On average, CD8+ T cells showed more expanded clones than CD4+ T cells after ivuxolimab. In partial responders in the 0.1-3.0 mg/kg groups, normalized peripheral clonal expansion was found to be among the lowest, especially among CD8+ T cells. Low levels of normalized T-cell clonal expansion were also seen in some patients who did not respond.

Taken from the germline V gene (reference sequence), the CDR1 and CDR2 loops are SEHNR and FQNEAQ. The CDR3 runs 18 residues from the cysteine to the phenylalanine. Only the CDR3 region is kept as DNA, spanning 54 bases read in frame from base 1. Between the V and J ends, shortened by 5 bases and 0 bases respectively, the junction contains 19 bases. Genomic DNA was extracted from sorted cells for sequencing of the TCRbeta CDR3 region. The immunoSEQ Assay was used to sequence the TCRbeta CDR3 regions. Imported from immuneACCESS, the table was reduced by TCRdb to in-frame sequences with V and J called. These copies leave out some clones; in studies compared against another copy, an unresolved V gene accounts for under half, and the cause of the remainder is not known. A total of 55,000 to 75,000 clones appear in this sample, roughly 82% of them only once. Under 13% of the sample lies in the top ten.

Patients with autoimmune disease history or receiving systemic immunosuppression were excluded from the trial. In every dose cohort, peripheral blood was drawn for TCR sequencing at baseline, cycle 4 day 1, and cycle 7 day 1. The samples were taken from a phase I, first-in-human, multicenter, open-label dose-escalation trial of ivuxolimab. Adults with locally advanced or metastatic melanoma, renal cell carcinoma, hepatocellular carcinoma or head and neck squamous cell carcinoma were enrolled in the trial. Before TCR sequencing, CD4+ T cells and CD8+ T cells were sorted from peripheral blood as separate populations. On this clone itself: The antigen this receptor binds is unknown. The input lacks base qualities; no much larger clone sits a single base away.

Rearrangement joined TRBV7-9 to TRBJ2-2; the D call is possibly TRBD1 or TRBD2, each sharing 5 bases. This TCR came from an adult with an advanced solid tumor such as melanoma, head and neck, liver or kidney cancer. Here the sequenced sample was CD4+ or CD8+ T cells sorted from blood, taken in a trial of the OX40 agonist ivuxolimab. The CDR3 protein is CASSPGTWSSSNTGELFF. The DNA reads as follows: TGTGCCAGCAGCCCTGGGACGTGGTCCTCCTCGAACACCGGGGAGCTGTTTTTT.